What follows describes a single T cell receptor beta chain. This clonotype has a count of ten or more. The clone's antigen remains unknown. Mismatch with germline at one junction end may stem from a read error. Receptor amplification or capture employed PCR. Data came from an Illumina HiSeq 2500. To normalize quantification of the TCRbeta repertoire, the TCR libraries were built with molecular barcoding that relied on unique molecular identifiers. Starting from the raw public reads, TCRdb applied fastp trimming at Q25, assembled clones with MiXCR and retained in-frame beta chains. Each entry is one CDR3 protein sequence, shown with its most common DNA and genes. The sample table shows under 300,000 distinct CDR3 sequences, and 9.7% are seen once. Of the sample, approximately 4.7% falls within the top ten clones. The CDR3 has 12 amino acids, counting the end cysteine and phenylalanine. Only CDR3 DNA is held: 36 bases, read in frame from base 1. CDR1 and CDR2, looked up from the germline V gene, are ENHRY and SYGVKD.

This sample is part of a study of T-cell reconstitution after alpha-beta-depleted transplantation in children (TCRdb year 2016). Background for the entire study: Using TCR repertoire profiling, the study followed T-cell immune reconstitution in a quantitative way in children after TCRalphabeta/CD19-depleted allogeneic hematopoietic cell transplantation.

This receptor was identified in a human donor who donated a stem cell graft to a child with SCID. Source: PBMCs from the stem cell graft donor, taken from the stem cell graft. The chain uses TRBV10-3 and TRBJ2-7, with a tentative D gene TRBD2 over 6 matching bases. The CDR3 is CAIGERGKEQYF. The nucleotides read TGTGCCATCGGTGAACGGGGGAAGGAGCAGTACTTC.